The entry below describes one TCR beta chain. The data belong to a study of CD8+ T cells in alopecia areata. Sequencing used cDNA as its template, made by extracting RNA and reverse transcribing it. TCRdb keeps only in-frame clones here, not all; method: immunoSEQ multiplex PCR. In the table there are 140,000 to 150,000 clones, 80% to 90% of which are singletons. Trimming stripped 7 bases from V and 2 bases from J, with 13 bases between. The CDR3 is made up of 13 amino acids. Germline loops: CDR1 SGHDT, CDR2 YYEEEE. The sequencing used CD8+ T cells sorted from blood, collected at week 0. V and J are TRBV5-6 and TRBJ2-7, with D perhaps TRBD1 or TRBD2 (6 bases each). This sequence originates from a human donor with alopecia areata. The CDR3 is CASGTGQTYEQYF. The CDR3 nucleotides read TGTGCCAGCGGGACTGGACAGACCTACGAGCAGTACTTC.